This TCR beta chain was captured in a study of shared clonotypes between healthy human individuals. The CDR3 is 11 residues long. Deletions cut 1 base from V and 15 bases from J, with 9 bases between. The germline gives CDR1 LNHDA, CDR2 SQIVND (reference sequence). Authors' processing steps: ImmunoSEQ gave junction-only sequences without quality scores, so filtering differed. Clones were sequenced by immunoSEQ multiplex PCR, and TCRdb holds only the in-frame ones, with some missing. That table furnishes V, J and clone size, whereas the DNA furnished D and trimming. The sample records roughly 680,000 clones, roughly 72% being singletons. Overall study findings and caveats: When naive CD4 clonotypes were compared across several donors, about 5% were shared. Only blood was sampled; tissue repertoires likely differ.

As regards this clone: Its antigen remains unidentified.

The sequence was collected from a woman aged 30 to 39 in good health. The specimen sequenced was memory CD4+ T cells sorted from blood. Specified subset: CD45RA-negative fraction. This chain uses TRBV19 with TRBJ2-2; D perhaps matches TRBD2 (6 bases). The CDR3 nucleotides read TGTGCCAGTAGTATAGGCGGAGGGGTGTTTTTT. This encodes CASSIGGGVFF.